Shown below are 22 T cell receptor beta chains from a single sample sequenced in a study of T cell repertoires in cytomegalovirus infection. TCRdb ran MiXCR on the reads and lists one entry per CDR3 protein. The table has roughly 920,000 distinct CDR3 sequences, approximately 30% seen once. Their target antigens are unknown. Source: cultured CD8+ T cells from PBMCs, taken from culture after CMV antigen stimulation. Receptors were obtained from a human donor in good health (CMV status not recorded). Some clones in this sample may be carry-over from other donors' samples.

This clonotype came up many times. The CDR3 coding sequence is TGTGCCAGCAGCTCACCCGCAGGACTTACCCTAGCCAAAAACATTCAGTACTTC. Amino acid sequence: CASSSPAGLTLAKNIQYF. V and J are TRBV7-9 and TRBJ2-4, with a weak D call TRBD2 (5 bases). The CDR3 contains 18 residues. The germline V gene encodes CDR1 SEHNR and CDR2 FQNEAQ (reference sequence). The germline V and J ends were trimmed by 4 bases and 0 bases, with 19 bases remaining between them.

The V gene is TRBV2, the J gene TRBJ2-3; 12 nucleotides line up with TRBD2. V shed 10 bases and J 2 bases; nucleotides not matched to a gene: 7. The germline V gene has CDR1 SNHLY and CDR2 FYNNEI. This CDR3 comprises 15 residues. Here the CDR3 reads CANIRTSGDTDTQYF. The CDR3 DNA sequence: TGTGCCAACATCCGGACTAGCGGGGACACAGATACGCAGTATTTT. The full variable domain, with the rest looked up from reference TRBV2 and TRBJ2-3, is EPEVTQTPSHQVTQMGQEVILRCVPISNHLYFYWYRQILGQKVEFLVSFYNNEISEKSEIFDDQFSVERPDGSNFTLKIRSTKLEDSAMYFCANIRTSGDTDTQYFGPGTRLTVL.

Regarding this clonotype: One end of the junction is discordant with germline, which a read error may explain. The V gene is TRBV7-6, the J gene TRBJ1-2, with D possibly TRBD1 on 5 matching bases. In germline, CDR1 is SGHVS, CDR2 FNYEAQ. This CDR3 has 18 residues. This CDR3 is CVSSPSIAAGPGGYGYTF. CDR3 DNA sequence: TGTGTCAGCAGCCCCTCTATTGCGGCAGGGCCCGGAGGCTATGGCTACACCTTC.

The genes are TRBV4-1 and TRBJ2-7; D is perhaps TRBD2 (6 bases). The germline CDR1 and CDR2 sequences are MGHRA and YSYEKL. The V and J ends lost 3 bases and 4 bases respectively, with 19 bases between them. CDR3 size: 16 residues. CDR3 in amino acids: CASSHLSTSRGYEQYF. The CDR3 nucleotides read TGCGCCAGCAGCCACCTCAGCACTTCCCGGGGGTACGAGCAGTACTTC.

The chain employs TRBV29-1 and TRBJ1-4, with D perhaps matching TRBD1 (5 bases). The CDR3 consists of 13 residues. V was trimmed by 7 bases and J by 5 bases, leaving 14 bases between them. The V gene's germline CDR1 is SQVTM and CDR2 ANQGSEA. The CDR3 nucleotides are TGCAGCGCGTGGGAGGGGCGGAATGAAAAACTGTTTTTT. Amino acid sequence: CSAWEGRNEKLFF.

This clonotype was observed many times. This chain connects TRBV7-6 to TRBJ2-2; TRBD1 agrees at 8 bases. Germline trimming cut 1 base from V and 5 bases from J; bases unmatched to any gene: 12. CDR3 size: 18 residues. Per the germline V gene, CDR1 is SGHVS and CDR2 is FNYEAQ. The CDR3 reads CASSLGSTGESVTGELFF. CDR3 nucleotide sequence: TGTGCCAGCAGCTTAGGGTCGACAGGGGAATCGGTTACCGGGGAGCTGTTTTTT.

This clonotype was seen more than once but under ten times. The genes are TRBV28 and TRBJ1-3; D call uncertain. Trimming shortened V by 6 bases and J by 3 bases, and 15 bases separated the two germline ends. Per germline, CDR1 MDHEN and CDR2 SYDVKM. The CDR3 loop spans 15 amino acids. This CDR3 is CASSPPGIIGNTIYF. The CDR3 coding sequence is TGTGCCAGCAGCCCCCCCGGGATAATTGGAAACACCATATATTTT.

This clonotype was counted a few times. The genes are TRBV4-3 and TRBJ2-1, with D perhaps matching TRBD2 (6 bases). Germline V lookup: CDR1 LGHNA, CDR2 YSLEER. There are 15 residues in the CDR3. Trimming removed 4 bases from V and 1 base from J, with 11 bases in between. The DNA for the CDR3 is TGCGCCAGCAGCCCTAGGGCGGGGTCCTACAATGAGCAGTTCTTC. It is translated as CASSPRAGSYNEQFF.

This clonotype has only a few counts. The chain uses TRBV15 and TRBJ2-1, with TRBD2 matching 11 bases. Looked up from germline, CDR1 is LNHNV and CDR2 is YYDKDF (reference sequence). The CDR3 consists of 17 residues. The ends lost 0 bases at V and 5 bases at J; junction bases unmatched: 6. The CDR3 here is CATSRDLAGGPDNEQFF. The CDR3 DNA sequence: TGTGCCACCAGCAGAGATTTAGCGGGGGGGCCGGACAATGAGCAGTTCTTC.

Many counts were recorded for this clonotype. CDR3 sequence (DNA): TGTGCCAGCAGTTACGGGAGAGGAAATCAGCCCCAGCATTTT. Amino acid sequence: CASSYGRGNQPQHF. The genes are TRBV27 and TRBJ1-5; D not resolved. Trimming shortened V by 4 bases and J by 4 bases, and 11 bases separated the two germline ends. This CDR3 is built from 14 residues. CDR1 and CDR2 (germline): MNHEY, SMNVEV (reference sequence).

This clonotype was counted only a few times. The V gene is TRBV19, the J gene TRBJ1-1; D call uncertain. This CDR3 is 16 amino acids long. V gave up 4 bases and J gave up 2 bases, with 17 bases separating them. Germline CDR1 is LNHDA and CDR2 is SQIVND (reference sequence). The CDR3 is CASSTPEEHINTEAFF. CDR3 coding DNA: TGTGCCAGTAGTACCCCGGAAGAGCATATAAACACTGAAGCTTTCTTT.

A few counts support this clonotype. The chain joins TRBV28 to TRBJ2-5; 8 nucleotides align to TRBD1. The CDR3 length is 15 residues. Germline V gene data show CDR1 as MDHEN and CDR2 as SYDVKM. Trimming cost V 8 bases and J 0 bases; bases outside gene matches: 8. DNA for the CDR3: TGTGCCAGCCGAAAAGACAGGGGCAACCAAGAGACCCAGTACTTC. Translation gives CASRKDRGNQETQYF.

The chain uses TRBV20-1 and TRBJ2-7, with D tentatively TRBD2 (6 bases). From germline, CDR1 is DFQATT and CDR2 SNEGSKA (reference sequence). The germline V and J ends were trimmed by 5 bases and 3 bases, with 8 bases remaining between them. This CDR3 region has 11 residues. CDR3 amino acids: CSARRGYEQYV. CDR3 nucleotides: TGCAGTGCTCGGCGGGGCTACGAGCAGTACGTC.

This clonotype was counted a few times. The chain has TRBV29-1 and TRBJ2-3; tentative D call: TRBD1 (5 bases). The CDR3 totals 14 residues. V was pared by 4 bases and J by 4 bases, with 15 bases between. The germline gives CDR1 SQVTM, CDR2 ANQGSEA. DNA of the CDR3: TGCAGCGTTGTGGGATCTCAGGGCCCAGATACGCAGTATTTT. Translating it yields CSVVGSQGPDTQYF.

This clonotype was detected many times. The rearrangement joins TRBV6-1 to TRBJ1-1; 8 bases agree with TRBD1. Germline V gene lookup returns CDR1 MNHNS and CDR2 SASEGT. This CDR3 contains 17 residues. V shed 2 bases, J shed 0 bases, and the junction held 8 bases outside the gene matches. CDR3 sequence: CASSEYLGQGLNTEAFF. DNA of the CDR3: TGTGCCAGCAGTGAATACCTTGGACAGGGATTGAACACTGAAGCTTTCTTT.

This clonotype was recorded a few times. The rearrangement joins TRBV5-1 to TRBJ2-5, with D possibly TRBD2 on 5 matching bases. Trimming pared 0 bases from V and 7 bases from J, leaving 7 bases between. This CDR3 is built from 12 residues. Per germline, CDR1 SGHRS and CDR2 YFSETQ. The chain's CDR3 is CASSLAGGTQYF. CDR3 nucleotides: TGCGCCAGCAGCTTGGCCGGAGGGACCCAGTACTTC.

This clonotype was detected a few times. The chain is built from TRBV10-2 and TRBJ1-1, with no clear D. Germline CDR1 and CDR2: WSHSY and SAAADI. The CDR3 covers 15 residues. With 4 bases removed from V and 6 bases from J, the gap between germline ends came to 18 bases. Here the CDR3 reads CASSGSAGRAAEAFF. CDR3 coding DNA: TGCGCCAGCAGTGGGTCCGCGGGGAGGGCGGCTGAAGCTTTCTTT.

This chain connects TRBV5-1 to TRBJ2-2, with D possibly matching TRBD2 (7 bases). V was cut by 7 bases and J by 5 bases, with 18 bases left in between. Germline CDR1 is SGHRS and CDR2 is YFSETQ. The CDR3 extends over 15 amino acids. CDR3 region: CASATRGGGTGELFF. In nucleotides, the CDR3 is TGCGCCAGCGCGACGCGCGGGGGCGGTACCGGGGAGCTGTTTTTT.

This clonotype was detected only a few times. The V call is TRBV5-6, the J call TRBJ1-5; 9 bases line up with TRBD1. V was clipped by 3 bases and J by 1 base; unmatched bases: 11. The CDR3 loop spans 18 amino acids. Germline CDR1 is SGHDT and CDR2 is YYEEEE. The CDR3 is CASSSGGTGRVSNQPQHF. The CDR3 DNA sequence: TGTGCCAGCAGCTCTGGAGGGACAGGGCGAGTAAGCAATCAGCCCCAGCATTTT.

The chain recombines TRBV28 with TRBJ1-5; D ambiguous. Trimming cost V 3 bases and J 3 bases, with 12 bases left between them. The CDR3 runs 15 residues. The germline V gene encodes CDR1 MDHEN and CDR2 SYDVKM. CDR3 region: CASSFRASDNQPQHF. CDR3 sequence (DNA): TGTGCCAGCAGTTTCCGGGCGTCGGACAATCAGCCCCAGCATTTT. Using reference TRBV28 and TRBJ1-5 for the parts outside the CDR3, the full variable domain is DVKVTQSSRYLVKRTGEKVFLECVQDMDHENMFWYRQDPGLGLRLIYFSYDVKMKEKGDIPEGYSVSREKKERFSLILESASTNQTSMYLCASSFRASDNQPQHFGDGTRLSIL.

This clonotype was detected only a few times. This chain joins TRBV11-3 and TRBJ2-1; tentative D call: TRBD1 (5 bases). Trimming took 3 bases from V and 7 from J, leaving 10 bases between them. Germline values: CDR1 SGHNT, CDR2 YENEEA. The CDR3 has 13 amino acids. CDR3 amino acids: CASSFMGRNEQFF. The CDR3 DNA is TGTGCCAGCAGCTTCATGGGGCGGAATGAGCAGTTCTTC.

This chain joins TRBV7-2 and TRBJ2-1; tentative D call: TRBD1 (5 bases). With 6 bases removed from V and 9 bases from J, the gap between germline ends came to 21 bases. This CDR3 has 15 amino acids. Germline lookup yields CDR1 SGHTA and CDR2 FQGNSA. CDR3 in amino acids: CASRNPRGPPVEQFF. CDR3 bases: TGTGCCAGCAGAAACCCTAGGGGCCCCCCTGTTGAGCAGTTCTTC.